This T cell receptor (beta chain) derives from a study of CD8+CD57+ T cells in acquired aplastic anemia. For the study at large: The study obtained an average of around 3.4 ug of DNA from sorted CD4+ and CD8+ cells.

Sequencing was done on patients that had shown CD8+CD57+ cell expansion by flow cytometry. All participating patients were living with severe acquired aplastic anemia. Germline V gene data show CDR1 as MNHEY and CDR2 as SVGAGI. The CDR3 contains 12 residues. The template for TCR beta VDJ and CDR3 sequence profiling was genomic DNA. TCRdb fed the reads into MiXCR, producing one record per CDR3 protein. The profile covers around 180,000 distinct CDR3 sequences, with about 50% appearing a single time and around 13% taken by the ten largest. With regard to this clonotype: The junction departs from the called germline gene at one end, perhaps through a read error.

Sequences were obtained from sorted CD4+, CD8+, or CD8+CD57+ T cells (not recorded which) from PBMCs. The chain couples TRBV6-5 to TRBJ1-1; 8 nucleotides match TRBD1. The clonotype was recovered from a human donor with aplastic anemia. The CDR3 loop is CASSYSGTGAFF. The CDR3 DNA reads TGTGCCAGCAGTTACTCGGGGACAGGAGCTTTCTTC.